This note documents a single TCR beta chain sequence. The antigen remains undetermined. This entry comes from a study of T cells after yellow fever vaccination. Study-level results: Booster samples showed a return of most primary-vaccination clones (under 98% CD4, about 85% CD8). Peaking on day 5 versus 15, the secondary response was faster but weaker. Clonotypes shared by both compartments, CD4 and CD8, made up a small share.

TCR cDNA was made by 5'RACE template switching, adding a universal primer site and UMIs. TCRdb ran MiXCR on the 5' RACE reads and lists one entry per CDR3 protein. The sample lists 300,000 to 400,000 distinct CDR3 sequences, approximately 12% occurring once. Per germline, CDR1 SGHNT and CDR2 YYREEE (reference sequence). Trimming stripped 7 bases from V and 5 bases from J, with 12 bases between. CDR3 length: 12 amino acids. This receptor was taken from a man aged 18-30 years who received the YFV17D yellow fever vaccine. The chain employs TRBV5-4 and TRBJ1-2, with D maybe TRBD1 (5 bases). The source material was CD4+ T cells sorted from PBMCs, sampled 45 days after the yellow fever booster vaccination. CDR3 residues: CASAPQGYGYTF. DNA for the CDR3: TGTGCCAGCGCGCCCCAGGGTTATGGCTACACCTTC.